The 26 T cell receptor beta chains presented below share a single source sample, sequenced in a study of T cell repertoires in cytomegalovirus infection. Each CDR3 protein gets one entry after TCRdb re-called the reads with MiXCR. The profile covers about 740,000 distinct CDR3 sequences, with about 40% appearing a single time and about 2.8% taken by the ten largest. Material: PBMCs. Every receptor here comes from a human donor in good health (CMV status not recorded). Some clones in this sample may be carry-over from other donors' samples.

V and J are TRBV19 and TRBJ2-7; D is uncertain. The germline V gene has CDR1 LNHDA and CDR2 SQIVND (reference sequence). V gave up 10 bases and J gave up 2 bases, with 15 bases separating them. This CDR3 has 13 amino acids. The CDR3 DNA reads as TGTGCCACCTCAACTACTGACCCCTACGAGCAGTACTTC. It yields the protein CATSTTDPYEQYF.

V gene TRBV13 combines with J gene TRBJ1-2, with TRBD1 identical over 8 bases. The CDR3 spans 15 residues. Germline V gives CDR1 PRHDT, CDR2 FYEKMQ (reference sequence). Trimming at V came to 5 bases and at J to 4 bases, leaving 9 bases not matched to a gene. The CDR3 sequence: CASSIGTGGPYGYTF. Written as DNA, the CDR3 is TGTGCCAGCAGCATCGGGACAGGCGGCCCCTATGGCTACACCTTC.

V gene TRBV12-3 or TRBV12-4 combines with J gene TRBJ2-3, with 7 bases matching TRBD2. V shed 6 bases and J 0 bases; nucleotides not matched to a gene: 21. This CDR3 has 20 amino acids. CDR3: CASSHPGLIGKSPSTDTQYF. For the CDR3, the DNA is TGTGCCAGCAGCCATCCGGGACTAATTGGAAAGAGTCCTAGCACAGATACGCAGTATTTT.

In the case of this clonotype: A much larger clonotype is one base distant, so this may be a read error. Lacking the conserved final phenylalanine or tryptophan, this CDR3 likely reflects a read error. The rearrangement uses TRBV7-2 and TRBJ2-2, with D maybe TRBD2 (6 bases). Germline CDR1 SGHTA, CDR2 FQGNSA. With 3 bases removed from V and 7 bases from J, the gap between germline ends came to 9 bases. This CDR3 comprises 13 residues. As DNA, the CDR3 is TGTGCCAGCAGCTTGGGGGGTGGCGGGGAGCTGTTTTGT. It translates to CASSLGGGGELFC.

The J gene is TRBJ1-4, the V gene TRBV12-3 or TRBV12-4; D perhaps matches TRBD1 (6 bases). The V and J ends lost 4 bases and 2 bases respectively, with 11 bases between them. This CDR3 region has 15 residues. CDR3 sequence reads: CASSYRVLTNEKLFF. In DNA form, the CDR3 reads TGTGCCAGCAGTTACAGGGTTTTGACTAATGAAAAACTGTTTTTT.

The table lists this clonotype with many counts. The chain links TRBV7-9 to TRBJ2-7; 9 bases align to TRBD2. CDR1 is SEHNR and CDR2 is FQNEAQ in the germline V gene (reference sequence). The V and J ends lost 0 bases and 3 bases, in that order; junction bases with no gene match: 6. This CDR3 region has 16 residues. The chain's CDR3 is CASSLALAGKNYEQYF. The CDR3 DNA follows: TGTGCCAGCAGCTTAGCTCTAGCGGGAAAGAACTACGAGCAGTACTTC.

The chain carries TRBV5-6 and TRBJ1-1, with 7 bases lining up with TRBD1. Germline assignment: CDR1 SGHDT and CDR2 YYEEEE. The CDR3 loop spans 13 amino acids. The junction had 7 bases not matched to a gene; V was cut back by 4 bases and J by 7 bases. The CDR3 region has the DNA TGTGCCAGCAGCCAAGGGGGCGCGGGTGAAGCTTTCTTT. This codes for CASSQGGAGEAFF.

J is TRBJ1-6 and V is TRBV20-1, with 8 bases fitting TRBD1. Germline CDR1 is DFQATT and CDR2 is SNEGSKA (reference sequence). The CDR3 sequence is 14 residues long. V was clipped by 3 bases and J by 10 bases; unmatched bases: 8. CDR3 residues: CSASRQGAESPLHF. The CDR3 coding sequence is TGCAGTGCTAGTAGGCAGGGGGCAGAATCACCCCTCCACTTT.

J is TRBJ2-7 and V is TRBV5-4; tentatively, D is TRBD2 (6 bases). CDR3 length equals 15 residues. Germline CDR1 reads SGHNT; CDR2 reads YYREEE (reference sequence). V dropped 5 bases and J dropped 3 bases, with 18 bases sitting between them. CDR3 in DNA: TGTGCCAGCAGTGTCGGAGGGGCGATGAACTACGAGCAGTACTTC. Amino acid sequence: CASSVGGAMNYEQYF.

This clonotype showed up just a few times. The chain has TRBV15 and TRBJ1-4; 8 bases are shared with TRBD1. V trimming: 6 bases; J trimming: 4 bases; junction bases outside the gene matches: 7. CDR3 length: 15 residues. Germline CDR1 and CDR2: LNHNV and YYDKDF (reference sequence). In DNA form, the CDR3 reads TGTGCCACCAGTCTCCCACAGGGGGTTAATGAAAAACTGTTTTTT. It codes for CATSLPQGVNEKLFF.

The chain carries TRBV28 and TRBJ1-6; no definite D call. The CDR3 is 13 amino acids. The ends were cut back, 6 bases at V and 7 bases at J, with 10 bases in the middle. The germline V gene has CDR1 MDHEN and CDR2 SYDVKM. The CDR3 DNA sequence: TGTGCCAGCAGGCCAGGTGTCAATTCACCCCTCCACTTT. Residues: CASRPGVNSPLHF.

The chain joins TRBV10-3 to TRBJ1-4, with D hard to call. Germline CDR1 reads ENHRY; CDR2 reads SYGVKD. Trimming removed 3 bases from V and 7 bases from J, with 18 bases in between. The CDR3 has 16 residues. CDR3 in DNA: TGTGCCATCAGTGACGTGATCATCGGGCAGCGTGAAAAACTGTTTTTT. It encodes CAISDVIIGQREKLFF.

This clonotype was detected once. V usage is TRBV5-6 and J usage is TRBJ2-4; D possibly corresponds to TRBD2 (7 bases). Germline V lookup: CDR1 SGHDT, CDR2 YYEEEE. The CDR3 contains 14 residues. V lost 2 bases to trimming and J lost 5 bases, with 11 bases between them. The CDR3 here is CASSFRGGENIQYF. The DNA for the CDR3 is TGTGCCAGCAGCTTTAGAGGGGGGGAAAACATTCAGTACTTC.

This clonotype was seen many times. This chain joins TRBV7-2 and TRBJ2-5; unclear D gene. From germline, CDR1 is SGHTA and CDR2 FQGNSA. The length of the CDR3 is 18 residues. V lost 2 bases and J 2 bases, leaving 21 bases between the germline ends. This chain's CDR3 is CASSLLADWADGQETQYF. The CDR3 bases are TGTGCCAGCAGCTTATTGGCCGACTGGGCCGATGGACAAGAGACCCAGTACTTC. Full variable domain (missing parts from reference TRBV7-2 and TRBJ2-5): GAGVSQSPSNKVTEKGKDVELRCDPISGHTALYWYRQSLGQGLEFLIYFQGNSAPDKSGLPSDRFSAERTGGSVSTLTIQRTQQEDSAVYLCASSLLADWADGQETQYFGPGTRLLVL.

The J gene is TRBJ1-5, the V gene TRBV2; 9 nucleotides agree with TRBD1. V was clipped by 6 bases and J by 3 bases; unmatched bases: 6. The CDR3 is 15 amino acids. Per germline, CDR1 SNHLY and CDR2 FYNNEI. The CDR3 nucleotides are TGTGCCAGCAGGGGGACAGGGAGGGACAATCAGCCCCAGCATTTT. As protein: CASRGTGRDNQPQHF.

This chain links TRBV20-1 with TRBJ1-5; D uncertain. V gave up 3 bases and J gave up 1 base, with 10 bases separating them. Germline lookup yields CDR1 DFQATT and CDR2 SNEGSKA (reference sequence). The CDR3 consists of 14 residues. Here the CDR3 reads CSASGLRSNQPQHF. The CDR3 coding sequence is TGCAGTGCTAGTGGGTTAAGGAGCAATCAGCCCCAGCATTTT.

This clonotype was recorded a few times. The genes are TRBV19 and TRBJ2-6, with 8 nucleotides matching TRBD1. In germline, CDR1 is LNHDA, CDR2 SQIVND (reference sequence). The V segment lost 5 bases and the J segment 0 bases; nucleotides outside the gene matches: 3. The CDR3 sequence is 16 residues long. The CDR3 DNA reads TGTGCCAGTAGTGTCACAGGGGGCTCTGGGGCCAACGTCCTGACTTTC. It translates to CASSVTGGSGANVLTF.

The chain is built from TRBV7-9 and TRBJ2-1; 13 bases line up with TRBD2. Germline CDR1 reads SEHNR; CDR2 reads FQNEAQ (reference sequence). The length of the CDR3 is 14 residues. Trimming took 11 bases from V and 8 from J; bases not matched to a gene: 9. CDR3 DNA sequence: TGTGCCGGAACCCGGACTAGCGGGAGCCATGAGCAGTTCTTC. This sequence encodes CAGTRTSGSHEQFF. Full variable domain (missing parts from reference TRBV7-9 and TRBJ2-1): DTGVSQNPRHKITKRGQNVTFRCDPISEHNRLYWYRQTLGQGPEFLTYFQNEAQLEKSRLLSDRFSAERPKGSFSTLEIQRTEQGDSAMYLCAGTRTSGSHEQFFGPGTRLTVL.

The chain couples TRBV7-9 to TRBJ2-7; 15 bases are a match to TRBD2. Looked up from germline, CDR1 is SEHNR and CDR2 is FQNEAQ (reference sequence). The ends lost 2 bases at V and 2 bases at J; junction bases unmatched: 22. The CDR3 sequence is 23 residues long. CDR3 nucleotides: TGTGCCAGCAGCTTAAGGGCGGAGGACACCGGACTAGCGGGAGGGCCGGTACCCTACGAGCAGTACTTC. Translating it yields CASSLRAEDTGLAGGPVPYEQYF.

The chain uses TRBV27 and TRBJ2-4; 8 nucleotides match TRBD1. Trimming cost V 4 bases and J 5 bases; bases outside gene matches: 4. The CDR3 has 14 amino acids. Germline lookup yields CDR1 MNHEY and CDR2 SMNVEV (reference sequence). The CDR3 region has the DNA TGTGCCAGCAGTTACCGGGACAGGCAAAACATTCAGTACTTC. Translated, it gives CASSYRDRQNIQYF.

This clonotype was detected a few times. The CDR3 DNA sequence: TGTGCCAGCAGCTTAGGCGGGCCAAACTCCTACGAGCAGTACTTC. It specifies CASSLGGPNSYEQYF. This chain connects TRBV7-6 to TRBJ2-7, with a possible D match to TRBD2 (5 bases). CDR3 size: 15 residues. The V end lost 1 base, the J end lost 0 bases, and 10 bases lay between the germline ends. CDR1 is SGHVS and CDR2 is FNYEAQ in the germline V gene.

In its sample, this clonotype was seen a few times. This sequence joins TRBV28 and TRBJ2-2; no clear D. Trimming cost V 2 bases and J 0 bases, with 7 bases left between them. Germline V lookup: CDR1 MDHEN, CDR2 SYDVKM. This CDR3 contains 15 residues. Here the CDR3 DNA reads TGTGCCAGCAGTTTAAGCAGGTCGAACACCGGGGAGCTGTTTTTT. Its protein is CASSLSRSNTGELFF.

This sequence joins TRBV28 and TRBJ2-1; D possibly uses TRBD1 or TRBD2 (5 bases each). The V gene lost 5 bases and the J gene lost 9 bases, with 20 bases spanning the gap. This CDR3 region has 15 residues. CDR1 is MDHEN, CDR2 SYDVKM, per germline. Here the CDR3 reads CASSHPVRGAGEQFF. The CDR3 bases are TGTGCCAGCAGTCACCCCGTGCGTGGGGCGGGTGAGCAGTTCTTC.

The CDR3 sequence: CASSQVTVKMNTEAFF. Here the CDR3 DNA reads TGCGCCAGCAGCCAGGTAACGGTTAAAATGAACACTGAAGCTTTCTTT. This chain joins TRBV4-1 and TRBJ1-1; D is unresolved. The germline CDR1 and CDR2 sequences are MGHRA and YSYEKL. This CDR3 region has 16 residues. V lost 3 bases, J lost 0 bases, and 14 bases lay in between.

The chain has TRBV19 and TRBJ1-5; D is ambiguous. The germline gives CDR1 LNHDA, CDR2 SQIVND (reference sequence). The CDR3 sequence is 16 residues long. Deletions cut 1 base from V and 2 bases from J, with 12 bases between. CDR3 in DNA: TGTGCCAGTAGTATAGGATCCCGGCTGGGCAATCAGCCCCAGCATTTT. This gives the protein CASSIGSRLGNQPQHF.

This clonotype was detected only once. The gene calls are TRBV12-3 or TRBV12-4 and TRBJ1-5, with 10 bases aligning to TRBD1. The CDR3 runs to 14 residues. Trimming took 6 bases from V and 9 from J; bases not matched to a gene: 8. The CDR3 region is CASSAGTGVLPQHF. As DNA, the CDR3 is TGTGCCAGCAGCGCCGGGACAGGGGTTCTGCCCCAGCATTTT.